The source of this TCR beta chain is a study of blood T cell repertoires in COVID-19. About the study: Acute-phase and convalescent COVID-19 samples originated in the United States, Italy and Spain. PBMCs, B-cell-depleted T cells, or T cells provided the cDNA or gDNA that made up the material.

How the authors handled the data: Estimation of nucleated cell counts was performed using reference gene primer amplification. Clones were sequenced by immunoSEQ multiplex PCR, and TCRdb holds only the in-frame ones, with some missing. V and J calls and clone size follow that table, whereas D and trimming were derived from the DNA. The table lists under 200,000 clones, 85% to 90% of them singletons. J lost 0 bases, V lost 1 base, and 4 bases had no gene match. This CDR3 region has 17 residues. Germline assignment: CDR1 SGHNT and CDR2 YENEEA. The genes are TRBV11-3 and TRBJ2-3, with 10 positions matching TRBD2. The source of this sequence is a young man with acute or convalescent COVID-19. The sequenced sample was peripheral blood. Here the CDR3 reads CASSLGSSGGSTDTQYF. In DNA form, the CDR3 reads TGTGCCAGCAGCTTAGGATCTAGCGGGGGTAGCACAGATACGCAGTATTTT.